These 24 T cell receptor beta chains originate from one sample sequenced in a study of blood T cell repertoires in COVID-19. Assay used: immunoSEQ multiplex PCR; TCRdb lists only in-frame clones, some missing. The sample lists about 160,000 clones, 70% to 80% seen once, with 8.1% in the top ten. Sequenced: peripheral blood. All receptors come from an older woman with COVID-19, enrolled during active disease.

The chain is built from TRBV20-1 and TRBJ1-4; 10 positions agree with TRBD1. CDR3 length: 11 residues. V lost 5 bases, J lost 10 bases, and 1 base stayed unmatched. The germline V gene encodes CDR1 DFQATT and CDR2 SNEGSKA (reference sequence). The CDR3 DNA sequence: TGCAGTGCTGGACAGGGGGTAAAACTGTTTTTT. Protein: CSAGQGVKLFF.

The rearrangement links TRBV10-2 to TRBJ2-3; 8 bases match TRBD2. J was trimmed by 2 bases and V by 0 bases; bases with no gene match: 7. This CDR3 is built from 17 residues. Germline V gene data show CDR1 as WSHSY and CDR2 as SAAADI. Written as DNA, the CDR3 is TGCGCCAGCAGTGAGTCGGTGGGCGGGGGGTCCACAGATACGCAGTATTTT. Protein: CASSESVGGGSTDTQYF.

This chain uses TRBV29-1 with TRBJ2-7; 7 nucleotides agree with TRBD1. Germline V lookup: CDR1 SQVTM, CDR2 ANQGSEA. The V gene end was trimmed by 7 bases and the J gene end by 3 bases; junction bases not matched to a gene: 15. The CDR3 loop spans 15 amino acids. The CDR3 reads CSASLPRQGHYEQYF. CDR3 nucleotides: TGCAGCGCCTCTCTCCCCCGACAGGGCCACTACGAGCAGTACTTC.

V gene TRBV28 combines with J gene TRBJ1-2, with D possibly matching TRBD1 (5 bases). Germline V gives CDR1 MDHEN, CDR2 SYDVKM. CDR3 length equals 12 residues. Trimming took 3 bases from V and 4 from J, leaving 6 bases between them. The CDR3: CASSLTAYGYTF. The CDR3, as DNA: TGTGCCAGCAGTTTGACAGCCTATGGCTACACCTTC.

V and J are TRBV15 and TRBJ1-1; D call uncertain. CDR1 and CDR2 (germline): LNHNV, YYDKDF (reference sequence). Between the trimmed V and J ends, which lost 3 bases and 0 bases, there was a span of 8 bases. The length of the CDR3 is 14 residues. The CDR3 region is CATSSNILNTEAFF. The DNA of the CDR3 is TGTGCCACCAGCAGTAACATTTTGAACACTGAAGCTTTCTTT. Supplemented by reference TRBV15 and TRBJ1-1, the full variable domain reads DAMVIQNPRYQVTQFGKPVTLSCSQTLNHNVMYWYQQKSSQAPKLLFHYYDKDFNNEADTPDNFQSRRPNTSFCFLDIRSPGLGDTAMYLCATSSNILNTEAFFGQGTRLTVV.

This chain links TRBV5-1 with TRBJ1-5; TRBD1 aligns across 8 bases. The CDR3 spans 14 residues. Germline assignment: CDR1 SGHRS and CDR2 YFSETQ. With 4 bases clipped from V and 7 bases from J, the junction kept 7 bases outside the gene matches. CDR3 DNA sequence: TGCGCCAGCAGCCCCGACAGGGGACTCCAGCCCCAGCATTTT. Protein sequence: CASSPDRGLQPQHF.

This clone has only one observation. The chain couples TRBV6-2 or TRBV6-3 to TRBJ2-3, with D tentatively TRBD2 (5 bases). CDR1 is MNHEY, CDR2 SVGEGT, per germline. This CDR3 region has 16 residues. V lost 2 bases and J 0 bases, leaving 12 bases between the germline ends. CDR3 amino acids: CASSYGLASSTDTQYF. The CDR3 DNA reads TGTGCCAGCAGTTACGGTCTGGCTAGCAGCACAGATACGCAGTATTTT.

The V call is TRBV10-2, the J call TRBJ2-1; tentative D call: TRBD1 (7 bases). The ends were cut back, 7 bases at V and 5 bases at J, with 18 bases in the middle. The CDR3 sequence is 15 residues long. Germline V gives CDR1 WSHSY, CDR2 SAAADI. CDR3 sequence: CASTQGGLGNNEQFF. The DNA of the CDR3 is TGCGCCAGCACCCAGGGGGGACTGGGGAACAATGAGCAGTTCTTC.

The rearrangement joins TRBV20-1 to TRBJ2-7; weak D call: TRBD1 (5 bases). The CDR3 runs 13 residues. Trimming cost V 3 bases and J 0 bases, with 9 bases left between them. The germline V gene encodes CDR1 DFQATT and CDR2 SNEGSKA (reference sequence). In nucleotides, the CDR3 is TGCAGTGCTAGTATGGACAACTCCTACGAGCAGTACTTC. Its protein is CSASMDNSYEQYF.

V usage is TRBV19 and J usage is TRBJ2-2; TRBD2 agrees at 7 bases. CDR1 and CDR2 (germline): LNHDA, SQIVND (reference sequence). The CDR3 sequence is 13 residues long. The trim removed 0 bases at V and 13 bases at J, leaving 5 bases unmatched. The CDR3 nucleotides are TGTGCCAGTAGTATAGATCGGGAGGTGTGGCTGTTTTTT. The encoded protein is CASSIDREVWLFF.

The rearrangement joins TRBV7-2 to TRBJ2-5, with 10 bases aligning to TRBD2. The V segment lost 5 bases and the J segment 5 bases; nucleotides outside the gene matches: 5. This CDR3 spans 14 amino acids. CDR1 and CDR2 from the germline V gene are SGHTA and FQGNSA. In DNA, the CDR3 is TGTGCCAGCAGCCCACGGACTAGCGGCGAGACCCAGTACTTC. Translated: CASSPRTSGETQYF. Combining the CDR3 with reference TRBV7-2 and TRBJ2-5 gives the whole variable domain GAGVSQSPSNKVTEKGKDVELRCDPISGHTALYWYRQSLGQGLEFLIYFQGNSAPDKSGLPSDRFSAERTGGSVSTLTIQRTQQEDSAVYLCASSPRTSGETQYFGPGTRLLVL.

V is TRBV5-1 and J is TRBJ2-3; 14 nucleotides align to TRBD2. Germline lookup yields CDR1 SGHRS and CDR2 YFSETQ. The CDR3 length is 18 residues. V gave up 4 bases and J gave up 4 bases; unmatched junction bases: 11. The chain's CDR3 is CASSDRLAGGTSADTQYF. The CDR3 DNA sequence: TGCGCCAGCAGCGACCGACTAGCGGGGGGGACGTCGGCAGATACGCAGTATTTT.

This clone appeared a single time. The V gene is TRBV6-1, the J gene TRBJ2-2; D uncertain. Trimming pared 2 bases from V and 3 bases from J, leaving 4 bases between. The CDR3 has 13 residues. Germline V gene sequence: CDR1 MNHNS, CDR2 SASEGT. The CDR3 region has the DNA TGTGCCAGCAGTGAACGTGACACCGGGGAGCTGTTTTTT. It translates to CASSERDTGELFF.

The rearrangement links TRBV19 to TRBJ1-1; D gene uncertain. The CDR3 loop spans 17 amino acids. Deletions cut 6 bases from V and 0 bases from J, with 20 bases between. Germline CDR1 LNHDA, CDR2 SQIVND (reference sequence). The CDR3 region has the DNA TGTGCCAGTAGCCACCTGGGAGGCTCTCACCTGAACACTGAAGCTTTCTTT. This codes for CASSHLGGSHLNTEAFF. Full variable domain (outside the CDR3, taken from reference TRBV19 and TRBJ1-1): DGGITQSPKYLFRKEGQNVTLSCEQNLNHDAMYWYRQDPGQGLRLIYYSQIVNDFQKGDIAEGYSVSREKKESFPLTVTSAQKNPTAFYLCASSHLGGSHLNTEAFFGQGTRLTVV.

CDR3 nucleotide sequence: TGTGCCAGCAGTCCCTATAGCAATCAGCCCCAGCATTTT. Its translation is CASSPYSNQPQHF. This chain connects TRBV6-5 to TRBJ1-5; D is unclear. The CDR3 runs 13 residues. The germline CDR1 and CDR2 sequences are MNHEY and SVGAGI. V was shortened by 5 bases and J by 0 bases, with 5 bases between the two germline ends.

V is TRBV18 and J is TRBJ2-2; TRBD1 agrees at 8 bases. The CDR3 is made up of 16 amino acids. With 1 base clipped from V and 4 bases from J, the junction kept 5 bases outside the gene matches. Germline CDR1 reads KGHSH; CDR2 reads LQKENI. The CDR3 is CASSPLEQGGTGELFF. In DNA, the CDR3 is TGTGCCAGCTCACCACTTGAACAGGGGGGCACCGGGGAGCTGTTTTTT.

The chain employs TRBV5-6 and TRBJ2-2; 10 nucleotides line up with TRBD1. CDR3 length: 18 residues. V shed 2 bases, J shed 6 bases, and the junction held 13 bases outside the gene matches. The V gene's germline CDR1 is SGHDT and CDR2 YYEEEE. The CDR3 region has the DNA TGTGCCAGCAGCTTCGGGACAGGGGACTGGACTAGCCCCGGGGAGCTGTTTTTT. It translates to CASSFGTGDWTSPGELFF.

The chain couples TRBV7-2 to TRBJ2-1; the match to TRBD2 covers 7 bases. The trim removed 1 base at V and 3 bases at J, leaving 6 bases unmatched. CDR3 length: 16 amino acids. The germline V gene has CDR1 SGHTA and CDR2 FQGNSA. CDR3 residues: CASSLGAGRVYNEQFF. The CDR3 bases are TGTGCCAGCAGCTTAGGAGCGGGGAGGGTCTACAATGAGCAGTTCTTC.

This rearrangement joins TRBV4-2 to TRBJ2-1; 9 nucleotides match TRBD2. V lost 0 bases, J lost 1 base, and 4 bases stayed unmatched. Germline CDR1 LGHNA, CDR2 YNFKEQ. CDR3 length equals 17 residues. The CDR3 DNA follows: TGTGCCAGCAGCCAAGAGTCTGCGGGGGGGTCCTACAATGAGCAGTTCTTC. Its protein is CASSQESAGGSYNEQFF.

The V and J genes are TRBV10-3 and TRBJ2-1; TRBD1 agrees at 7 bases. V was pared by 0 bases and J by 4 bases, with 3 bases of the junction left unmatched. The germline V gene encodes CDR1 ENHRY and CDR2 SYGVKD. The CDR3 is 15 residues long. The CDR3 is CAISESGDRYNEQFF. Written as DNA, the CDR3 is TGTGCCATCAGTGAGTCAGGGGACAGATACAATGAGCAGTTCTTC.

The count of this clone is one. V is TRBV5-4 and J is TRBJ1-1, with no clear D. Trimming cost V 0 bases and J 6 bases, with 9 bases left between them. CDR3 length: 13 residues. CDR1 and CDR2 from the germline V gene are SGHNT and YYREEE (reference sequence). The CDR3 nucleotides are TGTGCCAGCAGCTTGGGACCCCGGGCTGAAGCTTTCTTT. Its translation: CASSLGPRAEAFF.

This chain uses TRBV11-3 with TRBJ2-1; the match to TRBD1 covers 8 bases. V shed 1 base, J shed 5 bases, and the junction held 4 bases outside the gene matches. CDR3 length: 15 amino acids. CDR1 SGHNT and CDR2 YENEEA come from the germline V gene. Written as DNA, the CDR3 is TGTGCCAGCAGCTTAGCAGGGGGCATAAACAATGAGCAGTTCTTC. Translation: CASSLAGGINNEQFF.

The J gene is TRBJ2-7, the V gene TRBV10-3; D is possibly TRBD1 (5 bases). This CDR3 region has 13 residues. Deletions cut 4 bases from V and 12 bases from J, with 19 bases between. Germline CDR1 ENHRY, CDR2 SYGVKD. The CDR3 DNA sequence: TGTGCCATCAGTGGAGTGACAGACTTTATTTGGTACGTC. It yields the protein CAISGVTDFIWYV.

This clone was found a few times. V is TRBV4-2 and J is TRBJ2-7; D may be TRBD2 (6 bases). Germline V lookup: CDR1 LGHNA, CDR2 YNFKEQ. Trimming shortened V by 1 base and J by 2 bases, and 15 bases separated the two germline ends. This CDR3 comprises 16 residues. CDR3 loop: CASSQAVGGATYEQYF. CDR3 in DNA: TGTGCCAGCAGCCAAGCAGTCGGCGGGGCGACCTACGAGCAGTACTTC.